Listed here are 17 T cell receptor beta chains from one sample, sequenced in a study of cytomegalovirus exposure and HLA in healthy donors. Amplification used 60 Vbeta primers and 13 Jbeta primers. Here immunoSEQ multiplex PCR was the method, and the copy in TCRdb shows in-frame clones only, minus some. The sample carries over 65,000 clones, around 80% recorded once. Sequenced sample: PBMCs. All receptors derive from a human donor in good health.

The rearrangement joins TRBV27 to TRBJ1-1; D gene ambiguous. This CDR3 has 13 amino acids. V lost 3 bases to trimming and J lost 1 base, with 6 bases between them. From germline, CDR1 is MNHEY and CDR2 SMNVEV (reference sequence). In DNA form, the CDR3 reads TGTGCCAGCAGTTTGAGAGAGAACACTGAAGCTTTCTTT. It encodes CASSLRENTEAFF.

The chain links TRBV15 to TRBJ1-2, with 8 bases lining up with TRBD1. J was trimmed by 5 bases and V by 2 bases; bases with no gene match: 10. Germline V CDR1 and CDR2: LNHNV, YYDKDF (reference sequence). This CDR3 comprises 16 residues. This CDR3 reads CATSRPGQELLYGYTF. Here the CDR3 DNA reads TGTGCCACCAGCAGACCGGGACAGGAGCTCTTATATGGCTACACCTTC. The entire variable domain, with the rest obtained from reference TRBV15 and TRBJ1-2, is as follows: DAMVIQNPRYQVTQFGKPVTLSCSQTLNHNVMYWYQQKSSQAPKLLFHYYDKDFNNEADTPDNFQSRRPNTSFCFLDIRSPGLGDTAMYLCATSRPGQELLYGYTFGSGTRLTVV.

The chain uses TRBV6-6 and TRBJ1-2, with 7 bases aligning to TRBD1. With 5 bases clipped from V and 6 bases from J, the junction kept 9 bases outside the gene matches. Germline V lookup: CDR1 MNHNY, CDR2 SVGAGI (reference sequence). The CDR3 is 14 amino acids. The CDR3 bases are TGTGCCAGCAGTAACCGGGACAGCGCGGATGGCTACACCTTC. The encoded protein is CASSNRDSADGYTF.

The table lists this clone with a few counts. The chain carries TRBV5-6 and TRBJ2-7, with a possible D match to TRBD1 (6 bases). From germline, CDR1 is SGHDT and CDR2 YYEEEE. V was cut by 2 bases and J by 3 bases, with 9 bases left in between. There are 13 residues in the CDR3. CDR3 in DNA: TGTGCCAGCAGCTTCGGACAGTTCTACGAGCAGTACTTC. Translation: CASSFGQFYEQYF.

This chain uses TRBV5-6 with TRBJ2-2; no definite D call. The CDR3 has 12 residues. Trimming left V 4 bases short and J 4 bases short, with 5 bases between. Germline CDR1 is SGHDT and CDR2 is YYEEEE. CDR3 DNA: TGTGCCAGCAGCCCGGGCACCGGGGAGCTGTTTTTT. This gives the protein CASSPGTGELFF.

The rearrangement uses TRBV5-1 and TRBJ1-2; TRBD1 might be the D (6 bases). The germline gives CDR1 SGHRS, CDR2 YFSETQ. Trimming removed 0 bases at V and 8 bases at J, with 14 bases between. This CDR3 comprises 14 residues. The CDR3: CASSLDRAGGGYTF. The CDR3 DNA is TGCGCCAGCAGCTTGGACAGGGCGGGAGGAGGCTACACCTTC.

This clone was picked up a small number of times. The V gene is TRBV6-6, the J gene TRBJ1-1; D unclear. With 2 bases removed from V and 5 bases from J, the gap between germline ends came to 12 bases. Germline V gene sequence: CDR1 MNHNY, CDR2 SVGAGI (reference sequence). There are 14 residues in the CDR3. The CDR3 spells CASSYGGIGTEAFF. The CDR3 nucleotides are TGTGCCAGCAGTTACGGAGGGATTGGGACTGAAGCTTTCTTT.

V is TRBV5-4 and J is TRBJ1-1; 10 bases map to TRBD1. There are 14 residues in the CDR3. Losses at the gene ends were 4 bases for V and 3 bases for J; bases not matched to a gene: 3. Per the germline V gene, CDR1 is SGHNT and CDR2 is YYREEE (reference sequence). The CDR3 spells CASSMGQGYTEAFF. CDR3 in DNA: TGTGCCAGCAGCATGGGACAGGGGTACACTGAAGCTTTCTTT.

A few counts support this clone. The V gene is TRBV9, the J gene TRBJ2-7; TRBD2 matches at 7 bases. CDR1 and CDR2 from the germline V gene are SGDLS and YYNGEE. V shed 0 bases, J shed 6 bases, and the junction held 18 bases outside the gene matches. This CDR3 comprises 18 residues. As DNA, the CDR3 is TGTGCCAGCAGCGTAGAGGCTGGGACTACCCCCTTTAATGGCGAGCAGTACTTC. Translating it yields CASSVEAGTTPFNGEQYF.

This rearrangement joins TRBV5-1 to TRBJ2-2; weak D call: TRBD1 (5 bases). This CDR3 contains 16 residues. CDR1 SGHRS and CDR2 YFSETQ come from the germline V gene. Between the trimmed V and J ends, which lost 2 bases and 3 bases, there was a span of 14 bases. This chain's CDR3 is CASSFRVPVDTGELFF. The CDR3 nucleotides read TGCGCCAGCAGCTTCAGGGTTCCCGTCGACACCGGGGAGCTGTTTTTT.

This CDR3 reads CASSVGGRAAGETQYF. CDR3 nucleotide sequence: TGTGCCAGCAGCGTAGGTGGTAGGGCTGCGGGAGAGACCCAGTACTTC. The chain links TRBV9 to TRBJ2-5; TRBD2 is a possible D gene (5 bases). The length of the CDR3 is 16 residues. Trimming removed 0 bases at V and 4 bases at J, with 16 bases between. The germline gives CDR1 SGDLS, CDR2 YYNGEE. Full variable domain (outside the CDR3, taken from reference TRBV9 and TRBJ2-5): DSGVTQTPKHLITATGQRVTLRCSPRSGDLSVYWYQQSLDQGLQFLIQYYNGEERAKGNILERFSAQQFPDLHSELNLSSLELGDSALYFCASSVGGRAAGETQYFGPGTRLLVL.

This clone came up once. J is TRBJ2-3 and V is TRBV29-1; 11 positions match TRBD1. The CDR3 is 14 residues long. V gave up 3 bases and J gave up 4 bases; unmatched junction bases: 3. The V gene's germline CDR1 is SQVTM and CDR2 ANQGSEA. The CDR3 sequence is CSVERDRGADTQYF. CDR3 DNA: TGCAGCGTTGAGAGGGACAGGGGGGCAGATACGCAGTATTTT.

The rearrangement joins TRBV6-6 to TRBJ1-6, with a possible D match to TRBD1 (5 bases). V was pared by 2 bases and J by 10 bases, with 15 bases between. Germline V CDR1 and CDR2: MNHNY, SVGAGI (reference sequence). This CDR3 is 15 amino acids long. This chain's CDR3 is CASSYLQVAGSPLHF. DNA for the CDR3: TGTGCCAGCAGTTACCTACAGGTTGCTGGATCACCCCTCCACTTT.

This clone was counted between two and nine times. This chain links TRBV6-5 with TRBJ1-2; tentatively, D is TRBD1 (6 bases). V lost 5 bases to trimming and J lost 4 bases, with 11 bases between them. CDR1 and CDR2 from the germline V gene are MNHEY and SVGAGI. The CDR3 is 13 amino acids. The CDR3 region is CASSIGQTYGYTF. CDR3 DNA: TGTGCCAGCAGTATAGGACAGACCTATGGCTACACCTTC.

V is TRBV5-1 and J is TRBJ2-2; 8 nucleotides line up with TRBD1. The CDR3 spans 15 residues. Trimming cost V 1 base and J 5 bases; bases outside gene matches: 4. Germline V lookup: CDR1 SGHRS, CDR2 YFSETQ. CDR3 sequence reads: CASSLLRQGTGELFF. The CDR3 nucleotides read TGCGCCAGCAGCTTGCTCCGACAGGGGACCGGGGAGCTGTTTTTT. The full variable domain, completed using reference TRBV5-1 and TRBJ2-2, is KAGVTQTPRYLIKTRGQQVTLSCSPISGHRSVSWYQQTPGQGLQFLFEYFSETQRNKGNFPGRFSGRQFSNSRSEMNVSTLELGDSALYLCASSLLRQGTGELFFGEGSRLTVL.

The chain is built from TRBV20-1 and TRBJ1-2; tentatively, D is TRBD1 (6 bases). Germline V gene data show CDR1 as DFQATT and CDR2 as SNEGSKA (reference sequence). V shed 6 bases and J shed 8 bases, with 13 bases lying between them. The CDR3 is 11 amino acids. As DNA, the CDR3 is TGCAGTGCCCCAGGGGTCGGAGGCTACACCTTC. Protein product: CSAPGVGGYTF.

V is TRBV5-1 and J is TRBJ1-2; no definite D call. Trimming cost V 0 bases and J 2 bases, with 11 bases left between them. This CDR3 comprises 15 residues. The germline V gene has CDR1 SGHRS and CDR2 YFSETQ. In DNA, the CDR3 is TGCGCCAGCAGCTTGGGAAGAGGATCCAACTATGGCTACACCTTC. Encoded protein: CASSLGRGSNYGYTF.